The 23 T cell receptor beta chains in this list originate from one sample, sequenced in a study of T cell repertoires in cytomegalovirus infection (dated by TCRdb to between 2018 and 2021). The sequencer listed for this sample is Illumina HiSeq 1500. The public reads were quality trimmed at Q25 with fastp and then assembled into clones with MiXCR by TCRdb, keeping productive beta chains. Every distinct CDR3 protein forms one entry, paired with its most common genes and DNA. The sample table records roughly 500,000 distinct CDR3 sequences; roughly 10% of these occur just once. Clones ranked in the top ten supply roughly a tenth of the sample. Sequencing used PBMCs. These receptors were collected from a human donor in good health (CMV status not recorded). Some clones in this sample may be carry-over from other donors' samples.

This clonotype was picked up many times. The gene calls are TRBV11-2 and TRBJ2-1; 11 nucleotides match TRBD2. This CDR3 spans 17 amino acids. V shed 4 bases, J shed 5 bases, and the junction held 10 bases outside the gene matches. Germline CDR1 is SGHAT and CDR2 is FQNNGV. CDR3 DNA sequence: TGTGCCAGCAGCTCCCTTAGACTAGCGGGACCTCACAATGAGCAGTTCTTC. This sequence encodes CASSSLRLAGPHNEQFF.

The chain carries TRBV15 and TRBJ2-6; tentatively, D is TRBD1 (6 bases). Looked up from germline, CDR1 is LNHNV and CDR2 is YYDKDF (reference sequence). The CDR3 extends over 16 amino acids. Trimming removed 3 bases at V and 2 bases at J, with 11 bases between. CDR3 in amino acids: CATSRIRDTGANVLTF. CDR3 sequence (DNA): TGTGCCACCAGCAGGATTCGGGACACTGGGGCCAACGTCCTGACTTTC.

At least ten counts were recorded for this clonotype. The chain links TRBV29-1 to TRBJ2-1; TRBD2 matches at 7 bases. This CDR3 comprises 13 residues. The germline V gene has CDR1 SQVTM and CDR2 ANQGSEA. The V gene end was trimmed by 7 bases and the J gene end by 7 bases; junction bases not matched to a gene: 10. CDR3 in DNA: TGCAGCGCCCCCGGGCGGGGGAAGAATGAGCAGTTCTTC. It codes for CSAPGRGKNEQFF.

The chain links TRBV20-1 to TRBJ2-1, with TRBD2 matching over 11 bases. Germline lookup yields CDR1 DFQATT and CDR2 SNEGSKA (reference sequence). CDR3 size: 18 residues. V was clipped by 6 bases and J by 4 bases; unmatched bases: 17. CDR3: CSAQAIVASGRLYNEQFF. The CDR3 coding sequence is TGCAGTGCGCAGGCTATTGTGGCTAGCGGGAGGTTGTACAATGAGCAGTTCTTC.

The table lists this clonotype with a few counts. Mismatch with germline at one junction end may stem from a read error. V and J are TRBV5-3 and TRBJ2-7, with 7 nucleotides matching TRBD2. TRBV5-3 is given ORF status, its function remaining uncertain. This CDR3 is 15 amino acids long. CDR3 residues: CASSLGGATTVGQYF. The CDR3 DNA is TGTGCCAGCAGCTTGGGAGGGGCGACTACGGTAGGGCAGTACTTC.

This clonotype was seen at least ten times. The chain employs TRBV29-1 and TRBJ1-2, with 11 bases that match TRBD1. The CDR3 length is 15 residues. The trim removed 3 bases at V and 3 bases at J, leaving 6 bases unmatched. Per germline, CDR1 SQVTM and CDR2 ANQGSEA. CDR3 loop: CSVDHRDRGDYGYTF. The CDR3 DNA sequence: TGCAGCGTTGACCATCGGGACAGGGGGGACTATGGCTACACCTTC.

This clonotype came up many times. The rearrangement uses TRBV2 and TRBJ1-2; 12 nucleotides match TRBD1. Germline V gives CDR1 SNHLY, CDR2 FYNNEI. The CDR3 runs to 16 residues. J gave up 2 bases and V 9 bases, and 10 bases lay outside the gene matches. The DNA for the CDR3 is TGTGCCAGTTTCTTCGGGACAGGGGGCCTGAACTATGGCTACACCTTC. It codes for CASFFGTGGLNYGYTF.

This clonotype occurred many times. This chain links TRBV11-1 with TRBJ2-1; either TRBD1 or TRBD2 may supply D (6 bases each). This CDR3 comprises 16 residues. Germline CDR1 and CDR2: SGHAT and FQDESV (reference sequence). The ends were cut back, 1 base at V and 5 bases at J, with 15 bases in the middle. This chain's CDR3 is CASSLVRGDAHNEQFF. CDR3 DNA: TGTGCCAGCAGCTTAGTAAGGGGGGATGCCCACAATGAGCAGTTCTTC.

At least ten counts were recorded for this clonotype. The V and J genes are TRBV7-6 and TRBJ1-2; no firm D call. V lost 4 bases and J lost 5, with 8 bases in between. The CDR3 runs to 12 residues. Germline CDR1 SGHVS, CDR2 FNYEAQ. CDR3 region: CASSSRKYGYTF. For the CDR3, the DNA is TGTGCCAGCAGCTCCCGGAAGTATGGCTACACCTTC.

This clonotype was counted many times. The chain carries TRBV7-8 and TRBJ1-3; no reliable D call. Trimming pared 1 base from V and 2 bases from J, leaving 15 bases between. CDR1 and CDR2 (germline): SGHVS, FQNEAQ. The CDR3 spans 17 residues. The CDR3 sequence is CASSLELGLLTGNTIYF. The CDR3 DNA sequence: TGTGCCAGCAGCTTAGAGCTAGGGCTCCTCACTGGAAACACCATATATTTT.

The chain combines TRBV27 with TRBJ1-2, with 7 bases matching TRBD1. The CDR3 sequence is 14 residues long. V was clipped by 3 bases and J by 4 bases; unmatched bases: 5. In germline, CDR1 is MNHEY, CDR2 SMNVEV (reference sequence). The CDR3 bases are TGTGCCAGCAGTTTGAGGGGGCTCGGCTATGGCTACACCTTC. Encoded protein: CASSLRGLGYGYTF.

The CDR3 sequence is CSVEDQRGTTYEQYF. Here the CDR3 DNA reads TGCAGCGTTGAAGATCAGCGGGGGACTACCTACGAGCAGTACTTC. V is TRBV29-1 and J is TRBJ2-7; 8 nucleotides match TRBD2. This CDR3 comprises 15 residues. Germline-derived CDR1 and CDR2 are SQVTM and ANQGSEA. J was trimmed by 2 bases and V by 0 bases; bases with no gene match: 6.

Ten or more counts support this clonotype. V gene TRBV23-1 combines with J gene TRBJ2-4; the match to TRBD1 covers 9 bases. TRBV23-1 is an ORF, and what it does is uncertain. After removal of 3 bases from V and 1 base from J, the junction contained 13 bases not matched to a gene. The length of the CDR3 is 19 residues. The CDR3 loop is CASSHGQGPQGEAKNIQYF. Here the CDR3 DNA reads TGCGCCAGCAGTCACGGACAGGGGCCTCAGGGGGAGGCCAAAAACATTCAGTACTTC.

The V call is TRBV4-2, the J call TRBJ1-4, with D tentatively TRBD1 (6 bases). Germline V lookup: CDR1 LGHNA, CDR2 YNFKEQ. Trimming took 1 base from V and 0 from J, leaving 15 bases between them. CDR3 length: 18 amino acids. The CDR3 reads CASSQVLTGVATNEKLFF. The CDR3 coding sequence is TGTGCCAGCAGCCAAGTTTTGACAGGCGTTGCAACTAATGAAAAACTGTTTTTT.

The CDR3 DNA is TGCAGTGCTAGTTTTAGGGTCGGCTACACCTTC. This codes for CSASFRVGYTF. The rearrangement joins TRBV20-1 to TRBJ1-2; D is undetermined. The CDR3 is 11 residues long. V was trimmed by 3 bases and J by 8 bases, leaving 10 bases between them. Per germline, CDR1 DFQATT and CDR2 SNEGSKA (reference sequence).

The table lists this clonotype with many counts. The chain employs TRBV7-2 and TRBJ2-3; no definite D call. Trimming removed 5 bases from V and 2 bases from J, with 11 bases in between. CDR3 length: 14 amino acids. Germline loops: CDR1 SGHTA, CDR2 FQGNSA. For the CDR3, the DNA is TGTGCCAGCAGCACAGTGGCCCTCACAGATACGCAGTATTTT. It encodes CASSTVALTDTQYF.

This clonotype was observed many times. The V gene is TRBV15, the J gene TRBJ2-5; 8 bases fit TRBD1. Germline V gene data show CDR1 as LNHNV and CDR2 as YYDKDF (reference sequence). The CDR3 is made up of 14 amino acids. V dropped 5 bases and J dropped 3; count of bases not matched to a gene: 5. CDR3 coding DNA: TGTGCCACCAGCCCGAGACAGGGGAAAGAGACCCAGTACTTC. This codes for CATSPRQGKETQYF. The full variable domain, with the rest looked up from reference TRBV15 and TRBJ2-5, is DAMVIQNPRYQVTQFGKPVTLSCSQTLNHNVMYWYQQKSSQAPKLLFHYYDKDFNNEADTPDNFQSRRPNTSFCFLDIRSPGLGDTAMYLCATSPRQGKETQYFGPGTRLLVL.

This clonotype appeared many times. V usage is TRBV7-2 and J usage is TRBJ2-1; D is perhaps TRBD2 (6 bases). The CDR3 runs to 14 residues. CDR1 SGHTA and CDR2 FQGNSA come from the germline V gene. V lost 5 bases and J lost 5, with 13 bases in between. CDR3 amino acids: CASSTLTSHNEQFF. CDR3 nucleotides: TGTGCCAGCAGCACCCTGACTAGTCACAATGAGCAGTTCTTC.

This clonotype was seen many times. The chain employs TRBV11-2 and TRBJ2-7; TRBD1 matches at 9 bases. Germline assignment: CDR1 SGHAT and CDR2 FQNNGV. Trimming removed 1 base from V and 4 bases from J; junction bases left unmatched: 5. There are 15 residues in the CDR3. The CDR3 sequence: CASSLGDRATYEQYF. The CDR3 DNA follows: TGTGCCAGCAGCTTAGGGGACAGGGCCACTTACGAGCAGTACTTC.

The genes are TRBV6-4 and TRBJ1-2; D unresolved. The CDR3 loop spans 15 amino acids. Germline V gives CDR1 MRHNA, CDR2 SNTAGT. V dropped 2 bases and J dropped 5 bases, with 15 bases sitting between them. In nucleotides, the CDR3 is TGTGCCAGCAGTGACCGCCAGCGACCCCATTATGGCTACACCTTC. Translating gives CASSDRQRPHYGYTF.

Many counts were recorded for this clonotype. The CDR3 DNA sequence: TGTGCCAGTAGGACGGACGTTTCGGCTCAGCCCCAGCATTTT. Translation gives CASRTDVSAQPQHF. V is TRBV6-1 and J is TRBJ1-5; D ambiguous. This CDR3 is 14 amino acids long. Trimming took off 9 bases at V and 6 bases at J, with 18 bases between the two ends. CDR1 MNHNS and CDR2 SASEGT come from the germline V gene.

At least ten counts were recorded for this clonotype. V is TRBV7-8 and J is TRBJ2-7; D perhaps matches TRBD1 (6 bases). The germline gives CDR1 SGHVS, CDR2 FQNEAQ. This CDR3 is 16 amino acids long. The V end lost 3 bases, the J end lost 5 bases, and 20 bases lay between the germline ends. CDR3 in amino acids: CASSFFDRFSGNEQYF. For the CDR3, the DNA is TGTGCCAGCAGCTTTTTCGACAGGTTTTCGGGTAACGAGCAGTACTTC.

The chain links TRBV19 to TRBJ2-3; D is tentatively TRBD1 or TRBD2 (5 bases each). Looked up from germline, CDR1 is LNHDA and CDR2 is SQIVND (reference sequence). Trimming left V 6 bases short and J 3 bases short, with 19 bases between. There are 16 residues in the CDR3. Here the CDR3 DNA reads TGTGCCAGTAGCCCACATCAGGGACGGATAACAGATACGCAGTATTTT. This translates into CASSPHQGRITDTQYF.